These 6 T cell receptor beta chains came from one sample sequenced in a study of T-cell memory formation after mild COVID-19. TCRdb itself ran the 5' RACE reads through MiXCR, one entry per CDR3 protein. The sample contains 280,000 or so distinct CDR3 sequences, over 7% of which appear only once. Sequenced material: PBMCs or a T cell subset sorted from them (not recorded which). Receptor source: a man younger than 35 who had mild COVID-19 (a few samples of this study predate the infection). Cell type and time point are not known.

This clonotype was detected a few times. The junction shows a germline mismatch at one end, possibly a read error. V and J are TRBV7-2 and TRBJ2-1, with 9 bases fitting TRBD2. Germline assignment: CDR1 SGHTA and CDR2 FQGNSA. The CDR3 has 13 residues. CDR3 bases: TGTGCCAGCAGCCTAGCGGGGCGTAATGAGCAGTTCTTC. Encoded protein: CASSLAGRNEQFF.

The CDR3 sequence: CASSDWRDNTGELFF. CDR3 nucleotide sequence: TGTGCCAGCAGTGACTGGCGGGACAACACCGGGGAGCTGTTTTTT. The gene calls are TRBV6-4 and TRBJ2-2; the D gene is possibly TRBD2 (6 bases). The CDR3 has 15 amino acids. The germline gives CDR1 MRHNA, CDR2 SNTAGT. Trimming left V 1 base short and J 2 bases short, with 8 bases between.

This chain links TRBV19 with TRBJ1-2; D might be TRBD1 (5 bases). The CDR3 extends over 17 amino acids. Germline lookup yields CDR1 LNHDA and CDR2 SQIVND (reference sequence). The germline V and J ends were trimmed by 3 bases and 2 bases, with 19 bases remaining between them. CDR3 nucleotides: TGTGCCAGTAGTATGGGGGGGTCCGAGGAGTTCAACTATGGCTACACCTTC. This sequence encodes CASSMGGSEEFNYGYTF.

This clonotype was counted only a few times. The chain recombines TRBV12-3 or TRBV12-4 with TRBJ1-1; 7 nucleotides align to TRBD1. With V trimmed by 6 bases and J by 5 bases, 12 bases remained unmatched. The CDR3 loop spans 15 amino acids. The CDR3 DNA reads as TGTGCCAGCAGAGAGTGGGGACAGCGAGAAACTGAAGCTTTCTTT. It translates to CASREWGQRETEAFF.

In its sample, this clonotype was seen a few times. The rearrangement joins TRBV12-5 to TRBJ1-5; D is possibly TRBD1 (5 bases). Germline CDR1 LGHNT, CDR2 FRNRAP. V was pared by 6 bases and J by 7 bases, with 13 bases between. This CDR3 has 13 residues. The chain's CDR3 is CASGQGSGQPQHF. For the CDR3, the DNA is TGTGCTAGTGGCCAGGGTTCCGGGCAGCCCCAGCATTTT.

This clonotype was seen a handful of times. The gene calls are TRBV21-1 and TRBJ2-7. TRBV21-1 is assigned pseudogene status. CDR3 length: 17 amino acids. The DNA of the CDR3 is TGTGCCAGCAGCAAAGTCTGCATAGCTCCGCGCTCCTACGAGCAGTACGTC. Its protein is CASSKVCIAPRSYEQYV.